The clone carrying this TCR beta chain was detected only a few times. Its antigen is unknown. The authors made TCR cDNA by 5'RACE template switching, adding a universal primer site and UMIs. One entry per CDR3 protein, called by TCRdb with MiXCR from the 5' RACE reads. The sample has around 160,000 distinct CDR3 sequences; about 7% are singletons. This entry comes from a study of T cells after yellow fever vaccination. Study-wide findings and caveats: Reappearing after the booster were most of the clones from primary vaccination (around 95% CD4, about 87% CD8).

The clonotype comes from a man aged 18-30 years who received the YFV17D yellow fever vaccine. Source: CD4+ T cells sorted from PBMCs, taken 4 to 6 days after the first yellow fever vaccination.

Here the CDR3 DNA reads TGTGCCAGCTCACCACGTCGGGGGGAAACGTTTGGCGGCACTGAAGCTTTCTTT. Translated, it gives CASSPRRGETFGGTEAFF. The chain has TRBV18 and TRBJ1-1; D is perhaps TRBD1 (5 bases). This CDR3 region has 18 residues. Germline CDR1 KGHSH, CDR2 LQKENI. The ends were cut back, 1 base at V and 4 bases at J, with 22 bases in the middle.